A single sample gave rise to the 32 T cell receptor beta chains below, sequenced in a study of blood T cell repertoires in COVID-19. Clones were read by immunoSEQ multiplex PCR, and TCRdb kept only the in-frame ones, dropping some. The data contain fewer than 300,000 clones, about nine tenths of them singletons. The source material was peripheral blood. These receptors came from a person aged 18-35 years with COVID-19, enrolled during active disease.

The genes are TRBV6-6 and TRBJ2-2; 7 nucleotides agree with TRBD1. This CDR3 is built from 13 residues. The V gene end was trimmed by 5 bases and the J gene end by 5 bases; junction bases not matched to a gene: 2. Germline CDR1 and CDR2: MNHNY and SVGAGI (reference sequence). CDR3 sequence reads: CASSNRGTGELFF. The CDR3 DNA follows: TGTGCCAGCAGTAACAGGGGTACCGGGGAGCTGTTTTTT.

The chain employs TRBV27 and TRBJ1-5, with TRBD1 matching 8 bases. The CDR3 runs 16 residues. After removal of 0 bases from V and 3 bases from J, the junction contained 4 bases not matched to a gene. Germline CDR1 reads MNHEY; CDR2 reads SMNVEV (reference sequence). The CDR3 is CASSLSTGAYNQPQHF. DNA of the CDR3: TGTGCCAGCAGTTTATCGACAGGGGCCTACAATCAGCCCCAGCATTTT.

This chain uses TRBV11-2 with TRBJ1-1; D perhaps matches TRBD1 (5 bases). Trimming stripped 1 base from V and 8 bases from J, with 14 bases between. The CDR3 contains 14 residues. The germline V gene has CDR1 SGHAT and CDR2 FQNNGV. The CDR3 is CASSLGSQGNEAFF. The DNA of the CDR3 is TGTGCCAGCAGCTTAGGGTCCCAGGGTAACGAAGCTTTCTTT.

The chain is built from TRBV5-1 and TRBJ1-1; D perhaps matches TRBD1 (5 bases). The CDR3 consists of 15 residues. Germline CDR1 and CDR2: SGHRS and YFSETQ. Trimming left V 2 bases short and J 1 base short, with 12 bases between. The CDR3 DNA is TGCGCCAGCAGCTTTAACGGACACCCGAACACTGAAGCTTTCTTT. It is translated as CASSFNGHPNTEAFF.

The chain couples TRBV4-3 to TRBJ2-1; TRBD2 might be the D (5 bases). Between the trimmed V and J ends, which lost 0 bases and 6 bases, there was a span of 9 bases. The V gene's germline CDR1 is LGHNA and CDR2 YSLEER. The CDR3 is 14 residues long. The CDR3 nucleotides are TGCGCCAGCAGCCAAGAAGCGGAGAGCAATGAGCAGTTCTTC. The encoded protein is CASSQEAESNEQFF.

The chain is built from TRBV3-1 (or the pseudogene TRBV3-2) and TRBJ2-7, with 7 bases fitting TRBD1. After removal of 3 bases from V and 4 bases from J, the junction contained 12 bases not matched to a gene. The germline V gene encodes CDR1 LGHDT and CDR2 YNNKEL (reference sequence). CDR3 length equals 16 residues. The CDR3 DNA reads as TGTGCCAGCAGCCACTTCTCGGGACAGAACTTTTACGAGCAGTACTTC. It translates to CASSHFSGQNFYEQYF.

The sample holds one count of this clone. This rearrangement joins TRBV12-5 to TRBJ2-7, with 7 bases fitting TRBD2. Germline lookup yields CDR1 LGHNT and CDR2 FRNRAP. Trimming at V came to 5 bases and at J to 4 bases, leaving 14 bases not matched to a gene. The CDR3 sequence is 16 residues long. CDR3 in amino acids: CASGDGSGGSTYEQYF. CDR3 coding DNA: TGTGCTAGTGGTGACGGTTCGGGCGGGAGTACATACGAGCAGTACTTC.

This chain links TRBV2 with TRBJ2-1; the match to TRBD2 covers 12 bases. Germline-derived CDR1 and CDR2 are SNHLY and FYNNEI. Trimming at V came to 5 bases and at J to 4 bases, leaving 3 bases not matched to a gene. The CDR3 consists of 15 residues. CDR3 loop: CASSSGLAGYNEQFF. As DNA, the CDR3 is TGTGCCAGCAGTTCCGGACTAGCGGGGTACAATGAGCAGTTCTTC.

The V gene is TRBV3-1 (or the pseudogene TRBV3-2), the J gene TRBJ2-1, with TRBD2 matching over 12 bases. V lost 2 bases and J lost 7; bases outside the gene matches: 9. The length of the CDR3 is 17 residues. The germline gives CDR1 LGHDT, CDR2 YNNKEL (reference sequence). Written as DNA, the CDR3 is TGTGCCAGCAGCCAATCAATCGGACTAGCGGGGACAAATGAGCAGTTCTTC. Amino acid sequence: CASSQSIGLAGTNEQFF.

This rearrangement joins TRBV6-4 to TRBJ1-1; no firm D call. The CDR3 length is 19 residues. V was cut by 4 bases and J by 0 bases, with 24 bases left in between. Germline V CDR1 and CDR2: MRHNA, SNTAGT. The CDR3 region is CASSVSEFGGPPMNTEAFF. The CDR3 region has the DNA TGTGCCAGCAGTGTCAGTGAATTTGGAGGACCCCCCATGAACACTGAAGCTTTCTTT.

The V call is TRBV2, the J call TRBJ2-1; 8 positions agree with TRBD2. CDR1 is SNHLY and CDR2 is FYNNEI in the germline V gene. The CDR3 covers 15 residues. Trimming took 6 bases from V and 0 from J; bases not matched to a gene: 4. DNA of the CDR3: TGTGCCAGCAGCGAAAGCGGGAGCTCCTACAATGAGCAGTTCTTC. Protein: CASSESGSSYNEQFF.

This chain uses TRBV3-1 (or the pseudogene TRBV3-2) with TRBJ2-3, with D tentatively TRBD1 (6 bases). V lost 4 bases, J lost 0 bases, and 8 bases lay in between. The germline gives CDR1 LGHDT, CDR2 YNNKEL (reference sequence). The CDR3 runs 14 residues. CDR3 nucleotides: TGTGCCAGCAGCCCAGGGGAGAGCACAGATACGCAGTATTTT. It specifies CASSPGESTDTQYF.

The CDR3 DNA follows: TGTGCCAGCTCCCCGACTAGCGGCCTGTGGGATGAGCAGTTCTTC. Its translation: CASSPTSGLWDEQFF. The chain combines TRBV6-5 with TRBJ2-1; TRBD2 matches at 9 bases. J was trimmed by 8 bases and V by 8 bases; bases with no gene match: 13. This CDR3 contains 15 residues. Per germline, CDR1 MNHEY and CDR2 SVGAGI.

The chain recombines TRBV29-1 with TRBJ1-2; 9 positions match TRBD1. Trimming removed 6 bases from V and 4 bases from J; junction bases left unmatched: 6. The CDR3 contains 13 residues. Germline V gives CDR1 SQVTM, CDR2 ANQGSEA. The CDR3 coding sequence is TGCAGCGTCGCCACAGGGGGCGGCTATGGCTACACCTTC. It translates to CSVATGGGYGYTF.

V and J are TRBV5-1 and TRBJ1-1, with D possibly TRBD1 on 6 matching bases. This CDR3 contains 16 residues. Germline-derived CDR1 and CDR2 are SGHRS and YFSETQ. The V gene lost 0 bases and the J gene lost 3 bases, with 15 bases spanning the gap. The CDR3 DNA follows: TGCGCCAGCAGCTTGGGCCCAACAGGGAGACACACTGAAGCTTTCTTT. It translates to CASSLGPTGRHTEAFF.

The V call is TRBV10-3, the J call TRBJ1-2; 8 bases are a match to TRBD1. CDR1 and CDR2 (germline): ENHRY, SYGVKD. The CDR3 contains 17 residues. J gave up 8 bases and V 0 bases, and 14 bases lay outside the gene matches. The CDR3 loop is CAISESTLAGGAGGYTF. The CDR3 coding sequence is TGTGCCATCAGTGAGTCGACGCTGGCAGGGGGCGCGGGAGGCTACACCTTC.

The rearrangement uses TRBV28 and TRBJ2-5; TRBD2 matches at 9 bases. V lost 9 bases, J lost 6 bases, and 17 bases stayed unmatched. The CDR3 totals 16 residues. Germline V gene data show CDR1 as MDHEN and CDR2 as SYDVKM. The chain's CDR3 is CASTGSGSGSRKTQYF. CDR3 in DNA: TGTGCCAGTACGGGGAGCGGTAGCGGGAGTCGGAAGACCCAGTACTTC.

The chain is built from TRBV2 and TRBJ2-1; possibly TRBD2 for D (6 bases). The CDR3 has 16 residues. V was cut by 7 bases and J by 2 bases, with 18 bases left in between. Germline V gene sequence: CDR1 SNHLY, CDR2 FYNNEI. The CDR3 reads CASISELGGAYNEQFF. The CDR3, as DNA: TGTGCCAGCATCAGTGAACTGGGAGGTGCCTACAATGAGCAGTTCTTC. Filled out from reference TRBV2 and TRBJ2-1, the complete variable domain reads EPEVTQTPSHQVTQMGQEVILRCVPISNHLYFYWYRQILGQKVEFLVSFYNNEISEKSEIFDDQFSVERPDGSNFTLKIRSTKLEDSAMYFCASISELGGAYNEQFFGPGTRLTVL.

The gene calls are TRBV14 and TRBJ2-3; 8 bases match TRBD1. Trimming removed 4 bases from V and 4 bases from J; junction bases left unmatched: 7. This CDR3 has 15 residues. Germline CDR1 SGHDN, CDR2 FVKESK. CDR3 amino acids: CASSPRTGISDTQYF. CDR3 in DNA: TGTGCCAGCAGCCCCCGGACAGGGATATCAGATACGCAGTATTTT.

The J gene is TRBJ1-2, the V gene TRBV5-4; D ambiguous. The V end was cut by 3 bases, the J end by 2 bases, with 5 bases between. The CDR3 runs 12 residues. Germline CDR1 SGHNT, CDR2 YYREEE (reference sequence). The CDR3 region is CASSSPNYGYTF. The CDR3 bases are TGTGCCAGCAGCTCCCCAAACTATGGCTACACCTTC.

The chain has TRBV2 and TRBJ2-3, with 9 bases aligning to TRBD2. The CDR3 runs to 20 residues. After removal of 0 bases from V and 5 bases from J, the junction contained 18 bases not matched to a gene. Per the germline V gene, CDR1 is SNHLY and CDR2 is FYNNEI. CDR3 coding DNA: TGTGCCAGCAGTGAAGCACCATTTGTCGAAGCGGGAGGACGGAGAGATACGCAGTATTTT. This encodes CASSEAPFVEAGGRRDTQYF.

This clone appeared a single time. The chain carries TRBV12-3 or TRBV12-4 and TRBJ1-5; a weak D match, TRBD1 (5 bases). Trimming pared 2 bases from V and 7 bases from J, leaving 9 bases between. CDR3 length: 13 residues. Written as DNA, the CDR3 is TGTGCCAGCAGTTTACAGGGCCAACAGCCCCAGCATTTT. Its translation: CASSLQGQQPQHF.

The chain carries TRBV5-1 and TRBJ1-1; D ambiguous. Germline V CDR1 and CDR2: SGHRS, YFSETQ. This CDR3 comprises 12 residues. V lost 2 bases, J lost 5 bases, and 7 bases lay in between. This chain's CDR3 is CASSLSGTEAFF. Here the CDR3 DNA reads TGCGCCAGCAGCTTATCCGGGACTGAAGCTTTCTTT.

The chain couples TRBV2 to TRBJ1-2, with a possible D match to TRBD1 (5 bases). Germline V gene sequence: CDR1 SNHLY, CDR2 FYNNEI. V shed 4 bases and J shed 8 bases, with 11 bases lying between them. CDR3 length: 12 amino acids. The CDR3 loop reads CASSVDITGYTF. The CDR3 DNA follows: TGTGCCAGCAGTGTGGACATTACGGGCTACACCTTC.

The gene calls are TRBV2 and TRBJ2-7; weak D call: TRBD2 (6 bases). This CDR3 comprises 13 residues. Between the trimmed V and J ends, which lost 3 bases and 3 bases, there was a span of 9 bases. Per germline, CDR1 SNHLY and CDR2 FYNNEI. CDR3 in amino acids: CASSDLSGYEQYF. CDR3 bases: TGTGCCAGCAGTGATCTTAGCGGCTACGAGCAGTACTTC.

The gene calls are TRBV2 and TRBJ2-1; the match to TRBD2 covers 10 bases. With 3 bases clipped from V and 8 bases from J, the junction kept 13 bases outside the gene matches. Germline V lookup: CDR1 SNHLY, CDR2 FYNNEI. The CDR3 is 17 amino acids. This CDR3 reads CASSDPDSSGSSDEQFF. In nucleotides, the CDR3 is TGTGCCAGCAGTGACCCGGATTCTAGCGGGAGCAGCGATGAGCAGTTCTTC.

The CDR3 region is CASSLAGEADTQYF. CDR3 bases: TGTGCCAGCAGTCTGGCGGGCGAGGCAGATACGCAGTATTTT. V and J are TRBV3-1 (or the pseudogene TRBV3-2) and TRBJ2-3, with a tentative D call TRBD2 (5 bases). The germline gives CDR1 LGHDT, CDR2 YNNKEL (reference sequence). V lost 6 bases, J lost 4 bases, and 14 bases lay in between. The CDR3 totals 14 residues.

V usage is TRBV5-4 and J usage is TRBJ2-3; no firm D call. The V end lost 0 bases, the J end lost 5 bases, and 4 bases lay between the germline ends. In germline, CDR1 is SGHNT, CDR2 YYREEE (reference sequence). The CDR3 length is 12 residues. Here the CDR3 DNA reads TGTGCCAGCAGCTTGGTCGGAGATACGCAGTATTTT. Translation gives CASSLVGDTQYF. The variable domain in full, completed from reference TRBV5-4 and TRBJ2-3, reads ETGVTQSPTHLIKTRGQQVTLRCSSQSGHNTVSWYQQALGQGPQFIFQYYREEENGRGNFPPRFSGLQFPNYSSELNVNALELDDSALYLCASSLVGDTQYFGPGTRLTVL.

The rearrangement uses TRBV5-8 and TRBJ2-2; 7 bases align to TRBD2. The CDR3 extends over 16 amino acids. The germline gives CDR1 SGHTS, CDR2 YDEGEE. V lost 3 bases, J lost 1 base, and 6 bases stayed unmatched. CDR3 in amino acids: CASSWSSGLNTGELFF. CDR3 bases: TGTGCCAGCAGCTGGTCTAGCGGCCTGAACACCGGGGAGCTGTTTTTT.

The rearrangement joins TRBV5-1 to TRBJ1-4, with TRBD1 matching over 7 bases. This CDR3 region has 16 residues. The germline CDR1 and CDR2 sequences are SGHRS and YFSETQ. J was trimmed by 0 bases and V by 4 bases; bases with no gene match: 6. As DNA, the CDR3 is TGCGCCAGCAGCCTAGGACAGGTTGCAACTAATGAAAAACTGTTTTTT. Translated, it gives CASSLGQVATNEKLFF.

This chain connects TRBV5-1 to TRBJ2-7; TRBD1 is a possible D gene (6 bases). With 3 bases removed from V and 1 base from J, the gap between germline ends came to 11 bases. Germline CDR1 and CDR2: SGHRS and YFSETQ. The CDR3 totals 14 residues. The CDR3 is CASSWGQGSYEQYF. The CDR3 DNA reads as TGCGCCAGCAGCTGGGGGCAGGGGTCCTACGAGCAGTACTTC.

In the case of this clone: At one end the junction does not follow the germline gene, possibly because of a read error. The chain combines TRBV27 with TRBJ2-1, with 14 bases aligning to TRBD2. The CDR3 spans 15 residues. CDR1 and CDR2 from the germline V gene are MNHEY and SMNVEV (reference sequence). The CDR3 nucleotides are TGTGCCAGCAGCTTATCGGGACTAGCGGGAGTGGAGCAGTTCTTC. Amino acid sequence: CASSLSGLAGVEQFF.